This T cell receptor beta chain appears in the sequencing data of a study of beta chain features in type 1 diabetes. Findings and caveats of the study: Across all four CD4+ subsets, people with type 1 diabetes showed modestly shorter TCRB CDR3s. Researchers caution that PCR might favor shorter templates, equally among patients and controls.

CDR1 and CDR2 (germline): SGHNT, YYREEE (reference sequence). V lost 3 bases to trimming and J lost 3 bases, with 9 bases between them. There are 13 residues in the CDR3. Expressed TCRB transcripts were sequenced because the entire RNA isolate underwent reverse transcription. The protocol was immunoSEQ multiplex PCR, while the TCRdb copy is restricted to in-frame clones and leaves out a portion. This sample has some 370,000 clones, with 9.6% found just once. A CD45RO/CCR7/CD25/CD127/CD95/CD27 panel sorted naive, central memory, regulatory and stem cell-like memory CD4+ cells. Note on this clone: As yet, its antigen is unknown.

The clonotype was recovered from a man younger than 45 with type 1 diabetes. The sample taken for sequencing was central memory CD4+ T cells from blood. V and J are TRBV5-4 and TRBJ2-5, with D maybe TRBD1 (6 bases). CDR3 protein: CASSWGQEETQYF. In DNA, the CDR3 is TGTGCCAGCAGCTGGGGACAAGAAGAGACCCAGTACTTC.